This T cell receptor (beta chain) stems from a study of blood T cell repertoires in COVID-19. Study context: Samples came from the United States, Italy and Spain, spanning acute and convalescent COVID-19. In each case, the material was cDNA or gDNA derived from T cells, B-cell-depleted T cells, or PBMCs.

Recruits, aged roughly 18 to 90 years, lived in 20 to 30 US areas. Participants had their cohort set by participant-reported clinical history. The table came from immunoSEQ multiplex PCR; TCRdb's copy has only in-frame clones and leaves some out. The table shows about 430,000 clones, with 88% occurring only once. With 0 bases clipped from V and 6 bases from J, the junction kept 5 bases outside the gene matches. Looked up from germline, CDR1 is SGHTA and CDR2 is FQGNSA. The CDR3 has 15 amino acids. The chain is built from TRBV7-2 and TRBJ2-7, with TRBD2 matching over 10 bases. This sequence was found in a woman aged 30 to 39 with acute COVID-19. Specimen: PBMCs or T cells enriched from blood (not recorded which). CDR3 in DNA: TGTGCCAGCAGCTTAGCGCAACTAGCGGGGCTCGAGCAGTACTTC. Translating gives CASSLAQLAGLEQYF.